The rows below give T cell receptor beta chains drawn from one sample of a study of cytomegalovirus exposure and HLA in healthy donors. Generated by immunoSEQ multiplex PCR, the TCRdb table keeps only in-frame clones and is missing some. The sample lists about 140,000 clones, approximately 80% seen once, with about 2.2% in the top ten. Sequencing used PBMCs. The origin of the receptors is a young woman in good health and CMV-seropositive. Both conserved end residues are part of each CDR3. D genes are given only for firm matches. The size of a clone is reported for some rows only, either as once, few or many, or as a class for expanded clones.

size: once; J: TRBJ1-2; V: TRBV29-1; D: NA; CDR3: CSVDRGGSGYTF; DNA: TGCAGCGTTGATCGGGGGGGCTCTGGCTACACCTTC
size: NA; J: TRBJ2-1; V: TRBV14; D: TRBD2; CDR3: CASSHLGLADNEQFF; DNA: TGTGCCAGCAGCCACTTGGGACTAGCGGACAATGAGCAGTTCTTC
size: NA; J: TRBJ2-3; V: TRBV2; D: NA; CDR3: CASRESSLRDTQYF; DNA: TGTGCCAGCAGGGAGTCCAGCCTAAGAGATACGCAGTATTTT
size: NA; J: TRBJ2-1; V: TRBV2; D: NA; CDR3: CASSERSAEKQFF; DNA: TGTGCCAGCAGTGAACGTAGCGCGGAAAAGCAGTTCTTC
size: NA; J: TRBJ1-1; V: TRBV5-8; D: NA; CDR3: CASSLFRAGNTEAFF; DNA: TGTGCCAGCAGCTTGTTCAGGGCCGGGAACACTGAAGCTTTCTTT
size: NA; J: TRBJ1-2; V: TRBV5-4; D: TRBD1; CDR3: CASSWDGQAYGYTF; DNA: TGTGCCAGCAGCTGGGACGGACAGGCCTATGGCTACACCTTC
size: NA; J: TRBJ1-1; V: TRBV7-9; D: NA; CDR3: CSSSLRQVLTEAFF; DNA: TGTTCCAGCAGCTTACGACAGGTCTTAACTGAAGCTTTCTTT
size: NA; J: TRBJ2-7; V: TRBV5-1; D: NA; CDR3: CASSLHTSPSEQYF; DNA: TGCGCCAGCAGCTTGCATACCTCCCCTAGCGAGCAGTACTTC
size: NA; J: TRBJ1-1; V: TRBV2; D: TRBD1; CDR3: CASRGSGTGWTEAFF; DNA: TGTGCCAGCAGGGGATCCGGGACAGGGTGGACTGAAGCTTTCTTT
size: NA; J: TRBJ2-7; V: TRBV5-1; D: NA; CDR3: CASSRGGGSSYEQYF; DNA: TGCGCCAGCAGCCGTGGCGGCGGTTCTTCCTACGAGCAGTACTTC
size: few; J: TRBJ1-5; V: TRBV10-3; D: NA; CDR3: CAISESGGLGQPQHF; DNA: TGTGCCATCAGTGAGTCTGGGGGCTTAGGTCAGCCCCAGCATTTT
size: few; J: TRBJ2-6; V: TRBV5-4; D: NA; CDR3: CASSLGGGAGANVLTF; DNA: TGTGCCAGCAGCTTGGGTGGAGGGGCTGGGGCCAACGTCCTGACTTTC
size: few; J: TRBJ1-2; V: TRBV29-1; D: NA; CDR3: CSVVIQGELGGYTF; DNA: TGCAGCGTTGTAATACAGGGCGAGTTGGGTGGCTACACCTTC
size: NA; J: TRBJ1-6; V: TRBV5-6; D: NA; CDR3: CASSLLRQDNSPLHF; DNA: TGTGCCAGCAGCTTACTTAGGCAGGATAATTCACCCCTCCACTTT
size: NA; J: TRBJ2-1; V: TRBV5-5; D: NA; CDR3: CASSLDRVSYNEQFF; DNA: TGTGCCAGCAGCTTGGACAGGGTGTCCTACAATGAGCAGTTCTTC
size: NA; J: TRBJ2-3; V: TRBV7-8; D: TRBD2; CDR3: CASSLELRGGTDTQYF; DNA: TGTGCCAGCAGCTTAGAGTTGCGGGGGGGCACAGATACGCAGTATTTT
size: NA; J: TRBJ1-4; V: TRBV30; D: NA; CDR3: CAWSSSRGAGEKLFF; DNA: TGTGCCTGGAGTTCCTCCCGCGGGGCCGGGGAAAAACTGTTTTTT
size: NA; J: TRBJ1-1; V: TRBV2; D: NA; CDR3: CASSEALRAMNTEAFF; DNA: TGTGCCAGCAGTGAAGCGCTTAGAGCCATGAACACTGAAGCTTTCTTT
size: NA; J: TRBJ1-1; V: TRBV5-1; D: NA; CDR3: CASSTPPNTEAFF; DNA: TGCGCCAGCAGTACTCCACCCAACACTGAAGCTTTCTTT
size: once; J: TRBJ2-5; V: TRBV5-6; D: TRBD1; CDR3: CASSLGQGARETQYF; DNA: TGTGCCAGCAGCTTGGGGCAGGGGGCGAGGGAGACCCAGTACTTC
size: NA; J: TRBJ2-5; V: TRBV19; D: TRBD1; CDR3: CASSKNFPGQPQETQYF; DNA: TGTGCCAGTAGCAAAAATTTCCCGGGACAGCCACAAGAGACCCAGTACTTC
size: NA; J: TRBJ2-2; V: TRBV6-6; D: TRBD2; CDR3: CASSSGGKNGELFF; DNA: TGTGCCAGCTCCAGCGGGGGGAAGAATGGGGAGCTGTTTTTT
size: NA; J: TRBJ1-1; V: TRBV29-1; D: NA; CDR3: CSVEKDSSNTEAFF; DNA: TGCAGCGTTGAAAAGGACAGCTCGAACACTGAAGCTTTCTTT
size: NA; J: TRBJ2-3; V: TRBV19; D: NA; CDR3: CASSMAADTQYF; DNA: TGTGCCAGTAGTATGGCAGCAGATACGCAGTATTTT
size: NA; J: TRBJ1-2; V: TRBV19; D: NA; CDR3: CASSIDGRYNGYTF; DNA: TGTGCCAGTAGTATAGATGGCAGATACAATGGCTACACCTTC
size: once; J: TRBJ2-7; V: TRBV7-8; D: TRBD2; CDR3: CASSLGLAGGVSRPAGEQYF; DNA: TGTGCCAGCAGCTTAGGGCTAGCGGGGGGGGTTTCGAGGCCCGCCGGGGAGCAGTACTTC
size: NA; J: TRBJ2-2; V: TRBV5-1; D: TRBD1; CDR3: CASSQGQGAAGGELFF; DNA: TGCGCCAGCAGCCAGGGACAGGGGGCCGCGGGCGGGGAGCTGTTTTTT
size: NA; J: TRBJ2-2; V: TRBV5-1; D: NA; CDR3: CASQRKNTGELFF; DNA: TGCGCCAGCCAGAGGAAAAACACCGGGGAGCTGTTTTTT
size: NA; J: TRBJ2-7; V: TRBV6-5; D: NA; CDR3: CASSYRDAGLYEQYF; DNA: TGTGCCAGCAGTTACCGTGACGCAGGACTCTACGAGCAGTACTTC
size: NA; J: TRBJ1-2; V: TRBV5-6; D: NA; CDR3: CASSLGAGVSYGYTF; DNA: TGTGCCAGCAGCTTGGGGGCAGGGGTAAGCTATGGCTACACCTTC
size: NA; J: TRBJ1-1; V: TRBV5-1; D: TRBD1; CDR3: CASSLTGTGANTEAFF; DNA: TGCGCCAGCAGCTTGACCGGGACAGGGGCGAACACTGAAGCTTTCTTT
size: once; J: TRBJ1-6; V: TRBV6-1; D: NA; CDR3: CASRRNRESNSPLHF; DNA: TGTGCCAGCAGACGAAACAGGGAGAGTAATTCACCCCTCCACTTT
size: NA; J: TRBJ2-4; V: TRBV28; D: NA; CDR3: CASSLYGVKNIQYF; DNA: TGTGCCAGCAGTTTATACGGGGTTAAAAACATTCAGTACTTC
size: NA; J: TRBJ2-1; V: TRBV7-8; D: TRBD2; CDR3: CASSGQGREQYNEQFF; DNA: TGTGCCAGCAGCGGGCAAGGGAGGGAGCAATACAATGAGCAGTTCTTC
size: NA; J: TRBJ1-2; V: TRBV5-1; D: NA; CDR3: CASSLAGQNGYTF; DNA: TGCGCCAGCAGCTTGGCCGGACAGAATGGCTACACCTTC
size: NA; J: TRBJ1-5; V: TRBV6-1; D: NA; CDR3: CASSEVWGPLPQPQHF; DNA: TGTGCCAGCAGTGAAGTGTGGGGGCCACTACCCCAGCCCCAGCATTTT
size: few; J: TRBJ1-1; V: TRBV6-1; D: NA; CDR3: CASRDTGGTRGAFF; DNA: TGTGCCAGCAGGGACACTGGGGGGACGAGGGGAGCTTTCTTT
size: NA; J: TRBJ2-2; V: TRBV2; D: NA; CDR3: CASMDRANTGELFF; DNA: TGTGCCAGTATGGACAGAGCGAACACCGGGGAGCTGTTTTTT
size: NA; J: TRBJ1-4; V: TRBV2; D: NA; CDR3: CASGSGGRSEKLFF; DNA: TGTGCCAGCGGGTCCGGGGGTCGGAGTGAAAAACTGTTTTTT
size: few; J: TRBJ1-2; V: TRBV5-8; D: TRBD1; CDR3: CASSLRGQGSYGYTF; DNA: TGTGCCAGCAGCTTGAGGGGACAGGGGTCTTATGGCTACACCTTC
size: few; J: TRBJ2-7; V: TRBV4-1; D: TRBD1; CDR3: CASSQEPDRVFYEQYF; DNA: TGCGCCAGCAGCCAAGAACCGGACAGGGTCTTCTACGAGCAGTACTTC
size: NA; J: TRBJ2-4; V: TRBV19; D: TRBD2; CDR3: CASAGTTSGKNIQYF; DNA: TGTGCCAGTGCCGGGACTACTTCGGGCAAAAACATTCAGTACTTC
size: NA; J: TRBJ1-2; V: TRBV18; D: NA; CDR3: CASSPPDSNYGYTF; DNA: TGTGCCAGCTCACCACCGGACAGTAACTATGGCTACACCTTC
size: NA; J: TRBJ1-4; V: TRBV11-2; D: NA; CDR3: CASSRGVNEKLFF; DNA: TGTGCCAGCAGCCGGGGGGTTAATGAAAAACTGTTTTTT
size: NA; J: TRBJ1-2; V: TRBV29-1; D: TRBD1; CDR3: CSGFQGGYLNYGYTF; DNA: TGCAGCGGATTTCAGGGGGGATACCTTAACTATGGCTACACCTTC
size: NA; J: TRBJ1-6; V: TRBV7-8; D: TRBD1; CDR3: CASSRRDSLYNSPLHF; DNA: TGTGCCAGCAGCCGCCGGGACAGCCTATATAATTCACCCCTCCACTTT
size: few; J: TRBJ1-2; V: TRBV2; D: NA; CDR3: CASSSGYGYTF; DNA: TGTGCCAGCAGTTCAGGGTATGGCTACACCTTC
size: NA; J: TRBJ2-1; V: TRBV2; D: TRBD2; CDR3: CASTLAGAHYNEQFF; DNA: TGTGCCAGCACACTAGCGGGGGCCCACTACAATGAGCAGTTCTTC